These T cell receptor beta chains were read from a single sample in a study of blood T cell repertoires in COVID-19. Produced via immunoSEQ multiplex PCR; TCRdb's table is partial and in-frame only. This sample has about 150,000 clones, with around 90% found just once. Input material: PBMCs or T cells enriched from blood (not recorded which). Receptor source: a woman between 40 and 50 years old who had been exposed to COVID-19. CDR3s include the opening cysteine and the closing phenylalanine or tryptophan. A D gene is named only where the DNA matches it firmly. Size tells how often a clone was seen (once, few, many) or the class of an expanded clone, and some rows leave it out.

d_gene: TRBD1
j_gene: TRBJ2-1
abundance: NA
v_gene: TRBV5-1
CDR3nt: TGCGCCAGCAGCTTGGAGGACAGGGATGTCAATGAGCAGTTCTTC
CDR3aa: CASSLEDRDVNEQFF

d_gene: NA
j_gene: TRBJ2-3
abundance: NA
v_gene: TRBV4-3
CDR3nt: TGCGCCAGCAGCCAAGTTGTTAGCGGCACAGATACGCAGTATTTT
CDR3aa: CASSQVVSGTDTQYF

d_gene: NA
j_gene: TRBJ2-7
abundance: NA
v_gene: TRBV5-4
CDR3nt: TGTGCCAGCAGCTTGGCCGGTTCGTTTAAGCAGTACTTC
CDR3aa: CASSLAGSFKQYF

d_gene: TRBD1
j_gene: TRBJ2-7
abundance: once
v_gene: TRBV5-1
CDR3nt: TGCGCCAGCAGCTGGGACAGCTCCTACGAGCAGTACTTC
CDR3aa: CASSWDSSYEQYF

d_gene: TRBD1
j_gene: TRBJ2-7
abundance: NA
v_gene: TRBV7-8
CDR3nt: TGTGCCAGCAGCTTAGTCTCCTGGGACAGGAGAACCTACGAGCAGTACTTC
CDR3aa: CASSLVSWDRRTYEQYF

d_gene: TRBD1
j_gene: TRBJ1-1
abundance: NA
v_gene: TRBV28
CDR3nt: TGTGCCAGCAGTTCAGGGACAGGTGGCACTGAAGCTTTCTTT
CDR3aa: CASSSGTGGTEAFF

d_gene: NA
j_gene: TRBJ1-2
abundance: NA
v_gene: TRBV4-2
CDR3nt: TGTGCCAGCAGCCAAGAAGAATTAGGACTGTTACGAAATGGCTACACCTTC
CDR3aa: CASSQEELGLLRNGYTF

d_gene: NA
j_gene: TRBJ2-7
abundance: once
v_gene: TRBV7-9
CDR3nt: TGTGCCAGCAGCCCCCTCCGGGAGCAGTACTTC
CDR3aa: CASSPLREQYF

d_gene: NA
j_gene: TRBJ1-4
abundance: NA
v_gene: TRBV12-5
CDR3nt: TGTGCTAGTGGTTTGCACACCCAAGCTAATGAAAAACTGTTTTTT
CDR3aa: CASGLHTQANEKLFF

d_gene: NA
j_gene: TRBJ2-1
abundance: NA
v_gene: TRBV5-1
CDR3nt: TGCGCCAGCAGCTTGGGGGCCGGGGGAGTCTACAATGAGCAGTTCTTC
CDR3aa: CASSLGAGGVYNEQFF

d_gene: TRBD1
j_gene: TRBJ2-7
abundance: NA
v_gene: TRBV5-1
CDR3nt: TGCGCCAGCAGCTTGGCGGGACAGGGAAACGAGCAGTACTTC
CDR3aa: CASSLAGQGNEQYF

d_gene: TRBD2
j_gene: TRBJ2-3
abundance: NA
v_gene: TRBV10-3
CDR3nt: TGTGCCATCAGCCCGGGACTAGTTGTGGCAGATACGCAGTATTTT
CDR3aa: CAISPGLVVADTQYF

d_gene: TRBD1
j_gene: TRBJ1-1
abundance: NA
v_gene: TRBV18
CDR3nt: TGTGCCAGCTCACCACCAAGGGACAGGGGGCCGTACACTGAAGCTTTCTTT
CDR3aa: CASSPPRDRGPYTEAFF

d_gene: NA
j_gene: TRBJ2-3
abundance: NA
v_gene: TRBV21-1
CDR3nt: TGTGCCAGCACCCAACCACAGGGGGCTTTCACAGATACGCAGTATTTT
CDR3aa: CASTQPQGAFTDTQYF

d_gene: TRBD2
j_gene: TRBJ2-1
abundance: NA
v_gene: TRBV6-4
CDR3nt: TGTGCCAGTAAGCGGGGTAGCTCCTACAATGAGCAGTTCTTC
CDR3aa: CASKRGSSYNEQFF

d_gene: TRBD1
j_gene: TRBJ1-1
abundance: NA
v_gene: TRBV11-3
CDR3nt: TGTGCCAGCAGCAGGACAGGGAACACTGAAGCTTTCTTT
CDR3aa: CASSRTGNTEAFF

d_gene: TRBD1
j_gene: TRBJ1-2
abundance: NA
v_gene: TRBV4-1
CDR3nt: TGCGCCAGCAGCCAAGATATCGACAGGGGGGACTATGGCTACACCTTC
CDR3aa: CASSQDIDRGDYGYTF

d_gene: TRBD1
j_gene: TRBJ1-2
abundance: NA
v_gene: TRBV25-1
CDR3nt: TGTGCCAGCAGCCACTCTGACCATACAGGGGGTTCTGGCTACACCTTC
CDR3aa: CASSHSDHTGGSGYTF

d_gene: TRBD2
j_gene: TRBJ2-3
abundance: once
v_gene: TRBV28
CDR3nt: TGTGCCAGCAGTTTGCATCAAGCGGGAGGGCCGGGGGGGCAGTATTTT
CDR3aa: CASSLHQAGGPGGQYF

d_gene: NA
j_gene: TRBJ1-6
abundance: NA
v_gene: TRBV2
CDR3nt: TGTGCCAGCCGGTCAATGGCTGGACAGAATAATTCACCCCTCCACTTT
CDR3aa: CASRSMAGQNNSPLHF

d_gene: NA
j_gene: TRBJ1-5
abundance: few
v_gene: TRBV28
CDR3nt: TGTGCCAGCAGTTTAGCCTTCAGTCGGCCCCAGCATTTT
CDR3aa: CASSLAFSRPQHF

d_gene: TRBD2
j_gene: TRBJ2-5
abundance: NA
v_gene: TRBV4-1
CDR3nt: TGCGCCAGCAGCCAAGCTGGGACTAGCGGCCAAGAGACCCAGTACTTC
CDR3aa: CASSQAGTSGQETQYF